This entry is about one T cell receptor (beta chain). What it recognizes is unknown. These data come from a study of T cell responses to AZD1222 COVID-19 vaccine. Study-level points and caveats: Only five or six individuals given AZD1222 were seropositive at baseline.

Germline V gene sequence: CDR1 LGHDT, CDR2 YNNKEL (reference sequence). V gave up 3 bases and J gave up 10 bases, with 13 bases separating them. CDR3 length: 13 residues. Clones were sequenced by immunoSEQ multiplex PCR, and TCRdb holds only the in-frame ones, with some missing. Of about 90,000 clones in the sample, around 90% were seen once. The sequences come from peripheral blood, collected on day 0 of AZD1222 vaccination. The TCR was taken from an adult in good health. The V call is TRBV3-1 (or the pseudogene TRBV3-2), the J call TRBJ1-3; no clear D. The chain's CDR3 is CASSQVPRTTIYF. In DNA form, the CDR3 reads TGTGCCAGCAGCCAGGTGCCCCGGACTACCATATATTTT.